The rows below give T cell receptor beta chains drawn from one sample of a study of cytomegalovirus exposure and HLA in healthy donors. Using immunoSEQ multiplex PCR, the repertoire was profiled, and TCRdb retains in-frame clones only, with some absent. This sample's table reports around 210,000 clones. Sequencing used PBMCs. The receptors come from a woman aged 25 to 39 in good health and CMV-seropositive. Each CDR3 is given with its conserved first and last residue. D genes are given only for firm matches.

J,V,D,CDR3,DNA
TRBJ1-1,TRBV18,.,CASSPQRALNTEAFF,TGTGCCAGCTCACCACAGAGGGCCCTGAACACTGAAGCTTTCTTT
TRBJ2-7,TRBV29-1,.,CSVEAGVGGSEQYF,TGCAGCGTTGAAGCGGGGGTCGGAGGATCCGAGCAGTACTTC
TRBJ1-1,TRBV28,TRBD1,CASSFLTRGGPNTEAFF,TGTGCCAGCAGTTTCCTGACCCGAGGGGGCCCCAACACTGAAGCTTTCTTT
TRBJ2-1,TRBV27,TRBD2,CASSWDSGRNEQFF,TGTGCCAGCAGTTGGGATAGCGGGAGAAATGAGCAGTTCTTC
TRBJ1-5,TRBV7-9,TRBD1,CASSLVGRDSYQPQHF,TGTGCCAGCAGCTTAGTCGGGAGGGACAGTTATCAGCCCCAGCATTTT
TRBJ2-2,TRBV7-8,TRBD2,CASSLSLMGLETGELFF,TGTGCCAGCAGCTTGTCCTTAATGGGACTAGAGACCGGGGAGCTGTTTTTT
TRBJ2-7,TRBV18,.,CASSPPNHAGEQYF,TGTGCCAGCTCACCACCAAACCACGCGGGGGAGCAGTACTTC
TRBJ1-2,TRBV6-1,TRBD1,CASREQGLNYGYTF,TGTGCCAGCAGGGAACAGGGGCTTAACTATGGCTACACCTTC
TRBJ1-1,TRBV18,.,CASSPPSTEAFF,TGTGCCAGCTCACCACCGAGTACTGAAGCTTTCTTT
TRBJ2-5,TRBV7-8,.,CASSLDRASGTQYF,TGTGCCAGCAGCTTAGACAGGGCCTCTGGGACCCAGTACTTC
TRBJ2-7,TRBV15,TRBD2,CATSRGLAGLDEQYF,TGTGCCACCAGCAGAGGGCTAGCGGGATTGGACGAGCAGTACTTC
TRBJ2-7,TRBV27,TRBD1,CASRRWGQGLEQYF,TGTGCCAGCCGAAGGTGGGGACAGGGCCTCGAGCAGTACTTC
TRBJ1-1,TRBV30,.,CAWSVTGTNTEAFF,TGTGCCTGGAGTGTAACAGGAACAAACACTGAAGCTTTCTTT
TRBJ2-5,TRBV5-1,TRBD2,CASSLGGSMRETQYF,TGCGCCAGCAGCTTGGGCGGGAGCATGAGGGAGACCCAGTACTTC
TRBJ2-5,TRBV5-1,.,CASSLVAGASTETQYF,TGCGCCAGCAGCTTGGTGGCAGGGGCCTCAACCGAGACCCAGTACTTC
TRBJ2-1,TRBV5-1,TRBD2,CASSLGIVAGLSYNEQFF,TGCGCCAGCAGCTTGGGGATAGTAGCGGGACTATCCTACAATGAGCAGTTCTTC
TRBJ2-1,TRBV28,.,CASSARGGSGRSYNEQFF,TGTGCCAGCAGTGCCAGGGGGGGAAGCGGGAGATCCTACAATGAGCAGTTCTTC
TRBJ1-6,TRBV2,TRBD1,CASSEVRGLGSPLHF,TGTGCCAGCAGTGAAGTGAGGGGGCTCGGTTCACCCCTCCACTTT
TRBJ1-1,TRBV5-4,.,CASRGKTGPNTEAFF,TGTGCCAGCAGGGGGAAGACAGGCCCGAACACTGAAGCTTTCTTT
TRBJ2-5,TRBV5-1,.,CASTPGGGGQTQYF,TGCGCCAGCACCCCGGGTGGGGGCGGTCAGACCCAGTACTTC
TRBJ2-2,TRBV11-3,TRBD1,CASSRDRINGELFF,TGTGCCAGCAGCAGGGACAGGATCAACGGGGAGCTGTTTTTT
TRBJ2-5,TRBV11-3,TRBD2,CASSTGLASETQYF,TGTGCCAGCAGCACGGGACTAGCGTCGGAGACCCAGTACTTC
TRBJ2-1,TRBV19,.,CASIGRYYNEQFF,TGTGCCAGTATTGGGCGATACTACAATGAGCAGTTCTTC
TRBJ1-3,TRBV5-4,.,CASSAAGTGGTTIYF,TGTGCCAGCAGCGCGGCCGGGACCGGCGGGACCACCATATATTTT
TRBJ2-5,TRBV10-3,.,CAISRQKGQETQYF,TGTGCCATCAGCCGACAGAAGGGCCAAGAGACCCAGTACTTC
TRBJ2-7,TRBV7-8,TRBD2,CASSFSSGSIGEQYF,TGTGCCAGCAGCTTTTCTAGCGGGAGCATCGGCGAGCAGTACTTC
TRBJ2-5,TRBV29-1,.,CSVEDGGYETQYF,TGCAGCGTTGAAGATGGAGGGTATGAGACCCAGTACTTC
TRBJ2-1,TRBV6-5,.,CASKSSRSFNEQFF,TGTGCCAGCAAATCCTCGAGGAGCTTCAATGAGCAGTTCTTC
TRBJ2-1,TRBV10-3,.,CAIRSGLSSDEQFF,TGTGCCATCAGATCGGGACTTAGTAGCGATGAGCAGTTCTTC
TRBJ2-1,TRBV2,TRBD2,CASRTSGGHNEQFF,TGTGCCAGCAGAACTAGCGGGGGCCACAATGAGCAGTTCTTC
TRBJ1-2,TRBV7-2,.,CASSLVRSGLANYGYTF,TGTGCCAGCAGCTTAGTTCGGTCAGGGCTAGCTAACTATGGCTACACCTTC
TRBJ1-5,TRBV6-5,.,CASSYASFSNQPQHF,TGTGCCAGCAGTTATGCGAGTTTTAGCAATCAGCCCCAGCATTTT
TRBJ2-7,TRBV18,TRBD1,CASSTEGQVGEQYF,TGTGCCAGCTCAACGGAAGGACAGGTCGGCGAGCAGTACTTC
TRBJ1-4,TRBV5-4,.,CASSSGTGSKKLFF,TGTGCCAGCAGCTCGGGGACTGGGTCCAAAAAACTGTTTTTT
TRBJ2-7,TRBV6-5,.,CASSYKGHRTYEQYF,TGTGCCAGCAGTTATAAGGGACACAGGACCTACGAGCAGTACTTC
TRBJ2-2,TRBV19,TRBD2,CASSKTSGMVGTGELFF,TGTGCCAGTAGTAAGACTAGCGGGATGGTAGGCACCGGGGAGCTGTTTTTT
TRBJ2-1,TRBV7-2,.,CASSLELVRTEQFF,TGTGCCAGCAGCTTAGAACTAGTCCGCACTGAGCAGTTCTTC
TRBJ1-5,TRBV9,.,CASSVASDQPQHF,TGTGCCAGCAGCGTAGCTTCAGATCAGCCCCAGCATTTT
TRBJ2-5,TRBV9,TRBD2,CASSPGLAGGETQYF,TGTGCCAGCAGCCCAGGGCTAGCGGGAGGAGAGACCCAGTACTTC
TRBJ2-5,TRBV14,.,CASSQGIGVQETQYF,TGTGCCAGCAGCCAAGGAATAGGGGTGCAAGAGACCCAGTACTTC
TRBJ2-5,TRBV29-1,TRBD1,CSVETQGPGETQYF,TGCAGCGTTGAGACACAGGGGCCCGGGGAGACCCAGTACTTC
TRBJ2-7,TRBV27,TRBD1,CASSPGTGAFEQYF,TGTGCCAGCAGCCCCGGGACAGGTGCATTCGAGCAGTACTTC
TRBJ2-4,TRBV7-9,TRBD2,CASSFLAGGKENIQYF,TGTGCCAGCAGCTTCCTAGCCGGGGGGAAGGAAAACATTCAGTACTTC
TRBJ1-1,TRBV25-1,TRBD1,CASSEYEDRDFEAFF,TGTGCCAGCAGTGAATATGAGGACAGGGACTTTGAAGCTTTCTTT
TRBJ2-7,TRBV7-2,TRBD2,CASSPQTGTSGFKQYF,TGTGCCAGCAGCCCCCAAACCGGGACTAGCGGCTTCAAGCAGTACTTC
TRBJ1-1,TRBV4-3,.,CASSPTQNTEAFF,TGCGCCAGCAGTCCAACACAGAACACTGAAGCTTTCTTT
TRBJ2-1,TRBV4-1,TRBD2,CASSHQASSGRKKEQFF,TGCGCCAGCAGCCATCAGGCCTCTAGCGGGAGGAAGAAAGAGCAGTTCTTC
TRBJ2-7,TRBV19,TRBD1,CASTTGTGVSYEQYF,TGTGCCAGCACAACCGGGACAGGGGTTTCCTACGAGCAGTACTTC
TRBJ1-2,TRBV5-4,TRBD1,CASSRDREFGYTF,TGTGCCAGCAGTAGGGACAGGGAGTTTGGCTACACCTTC
TRBJ1-4,TRBV6-6,TRBD1,CASSYSAKGATEKLFF,TGTGCCAGCAGTTACTCGGCTAAGGGGGCGACTGAAAAACTGTTTTTT
TRBJ1-2,TRBV27,TRBD1,CASSSGQGVNYGYTF,TGTGCCAGCAGTTCGGGACAGGGGGTTAACTATGGCTACACCTTC
TRBJ1-1,TRBV19,TRBD1,CASSSKNRQGATEAFF,TGTGCCAGTAGCAGTAAAAATAGACAGGGAGCCACTGAAGCTTTCTTT
TRBJ1-3,TRBV18,.,CASSPFDSSAGNTIYF,TGTGCCAGCTCACCATTTGACTCCTCCGCGGGAAACACCATATATTTT
TRBJ1-1,TRBV2,.,CASSSQGNTEAFF,TGTGCCAGCAGCTCACAGGGGAACACTGAAGCTTTCTTT